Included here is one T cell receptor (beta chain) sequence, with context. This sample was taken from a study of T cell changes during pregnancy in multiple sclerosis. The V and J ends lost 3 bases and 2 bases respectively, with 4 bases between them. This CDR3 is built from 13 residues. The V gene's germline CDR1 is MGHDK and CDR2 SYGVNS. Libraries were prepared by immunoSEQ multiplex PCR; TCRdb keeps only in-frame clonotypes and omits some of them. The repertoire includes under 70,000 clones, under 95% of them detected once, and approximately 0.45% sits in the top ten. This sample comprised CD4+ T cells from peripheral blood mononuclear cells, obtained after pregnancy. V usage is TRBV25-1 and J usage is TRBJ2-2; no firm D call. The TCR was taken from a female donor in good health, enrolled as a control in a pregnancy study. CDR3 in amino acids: CASSDRNTGELFF. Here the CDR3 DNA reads TGTGCCAGCAGTGATAGAAACACCGGGGAGCTGTTTTTT.